The source of this T cell receptor beta chain is a study of molecular identifiers for immune sequencing clone quantification (dated by TCRdb to 2016 to 2018). A note on the overall study: For a replicate experiment, the RNA from either roughly 18,000 or 92,000 naive CD8 T cells was divided into five aliquots, and four of those aliquots went on to sequencing. This methods study used CD8 T cells to benchmark TCR RNA copy counting and molecular-identifier clustering-based TCR repertoire sequencing (MIDCIRS). Broad study findings and their caveats: When barcode sub-clustering was omitted, TCR diversity was inflated by chimeric consensus sequences, with chimeras reaching as high as 47%. Spiked-in Jurkat TCR RNA (roughly 10 copies' worth), which is not part of the donor repertoire, was contained in the naive libraries. Modeling estimated approximately 3 recovered TCR RNA copies per cell, compared with about 10 by digital PCR, which implies roughly 29% capture efficiency. Highly expanded clone sizes could be underestimated if identical TCR molecules share a barcode. In CMV-specific effector cells, clones with more than 20 RNA copies contained over 98% of molecules, whereas in naive cells such clones contained under 1% of molecules. Spiked-in Jurkat TCR RNA equal to a single cell's worth was reported to be detectable even within one million naive CD8 T cells.

Naive CD8 T cell libraries were made from 20,000 to 1,000,000 sorted cells using 10%, 30% or 50% of purified RNA. Naive CD8 T cells were FACS-sorted as CD8+CD4-CCR7+CD45RA+ on a BD FACSAria II into RLT Plus buffer. To test detection sensitivity, Jurkat RNA equivalent to more than 8 TCR copies was spiked into samples of about 19,000-1,100,000 naive CD8 T cells. Enrichment of CD8 T cells was done with RosetteSep CD8+ T Cell Enrichment Cocktail plus Ficoll-Paque, and ACK red cell lysis came afterward. Libraries were constructed by PCR. The sequencing machine was an Illumina HiSeq 4000. Preparation of bulk TCR libraries followed a previously described approach, with the TCR primers listed in Table S5. The Qiagen AllPrep DNA/RNA kit was used to purify total RNA. Before analysis, reads from multiple sequencing runs of the same library were pooled. On the study's bioinformatics: Reads were retained only if an exact TCR constant sequence was present, and the retained reads were trimmed to 150 nt and grouped according to their 12-nt molecular barcodes. Reads inside each barcode group were sub-clustered using a 15% Levenshtein threshold, and a quality-weighted consensus sequence was constructed for each RNA molecule. Non-functional sequences were filtered out, along with any lower-count sequence sitting one edit away from another sequence. Based on fitting two negative binomial distributions, any barcode sub-cluster with under 20% of the maximum read count was discarded. In-frame beta chains were kept once TCRdb had trimmed the public reads at Q25 with fastp and called clones with MiXCR. All rows with the same CDR3 protein become a single entry with the most common DNA and genes. The V and J calls, along with clone size, are taken from TCRdb and not from the paper's own processing. This sample holds more than 10,000 distinct CDR3 sequences; around a sixth were observed only once. The ten top clones hold roughly 1.5% of the sample.

Points on this clonotype: What antigen it recognizes has not been identified. The junction departs from the called germline gene at one end, perhaps through a read error.

Measured from the cysteine to the phenylalanine, the CDR3 is 18 residues long. Only the CDR3 DNA is retained, 54 bases long and in frame from the first base. The germline V gene supplies CDR1 MGHDK and CDR2 SYGVNS. Sequenced sample: naive CD8+ T cells from blood, with Jurkat cell RNA spiked in. What the cell subset or site label conveys for this sample: FACS-sorted CD8+CD4-CCR7+CD45RA+ naive T cells. This clonotype was sampled from a human donor in good health. Some libraries in this study had Jurkat cell RNA spiked in. The V and J genes are TRBV25-1 and TRBJ2-1, and 13 junctional nucleotides match TRBD2. At the DNA level, the sequence is TGTGCTAGCAGTGATACCGGACTAGCGGGAGTTAACCTTGGAAAGCAGCTCTTC. The resulting protein is CASSDTGLAGVNLGKQLF.